This T cell receptor beta chain derives from a study of blood T cells in healthy people across ages (dated by TCRdb to about 2015). Turning to the overall study: In model experiments, template switching captured roughly one uniquely barcoded TCR beta cDNA molecule for every two T cells. Age-related changes in TCR beta repertoire diversity were measured in the study by deep sequencing normalized with unique cDNA molecular identifiers. The donors were split into four age groups: young (average 16 years), middle-aged (39), aged (around 67) and long-lived (under 85). To avoid experimental bias, donors of different ages were spread randomly across the sequencing lanes. The study analyzed two additional independent replicas of 1 million unique cDNA reads from the same blood draw for two donors, one aged 18 to 30 and one aged 80 or older.

The CDR3 measures 14 amino acids from cysteine to phenylalanine. The entry retains the CDR3 DNA only, 42 bases that are in frame from base 1. Trimming costs V 0 bases and J 4 bases, and their ends lie 10 bases apart. CDR1 and CDR2 are read off the germline V gene as SGHRS and YFSETQ. The roughly 39 donors, aged about 6 to 95 years, were systemically healthy Caucasian individuals from Russia. Each donor gave 9.5 to 10 milliliters of peripheral blood, drawn into EDTA-treated Vacutainer tubes. Ficoll-Paque density-gradient centrifugation was used to isolate PBMCs, with at least 6 million per sample. Total RNA, at least 5 micrograms per sample, was extracted from PBMCs with Trizol reagent. The percentages of naive CD45RAhigh/CD27high T cells were determined by flow cytometry on a PBMC aliquot from every donor. As concerns this clonotype: No antigen is known for it. Per-base quality was not reported, and no clone a single base away is much larger than it.

Results and caveats for the whole study, not just this receptor: The CMV infection status of donors was not known, potentially confounding age-related changes in expanded clonotypes. As age increased, observed TCR beta diversity per million T cells dropped in a roughly linear way, and a significant reduction was already evident by age about 40. Estimates of total diversity from one million sequenced T cells were regarded as lower bounds and underestimates. Bulk unsorted PBMC profiling prevented conclusive comparison of naive and antigen-experienced compartments. Observed TCR beta diversity correlated strongly with the percentage of naive T cells measured by flow cytometry. Compared with the aged group, more naive CD4+ T cells, fewer expanded clones and increased TCR diversity were shown by the long-lived group, suggesting age selection.

Library preparation used 5' RACE. Sequencer: Illumina HiSeq 2500. The second PCR ran for roughly 6 to 11 cycles and used a J-beta primer mix along with a sample-barcoded 5' primer. Each TCR beta cDNA molecule received a unique molecular identifier from a template-switch 5' adaptor carrying 12 random nucleotides. Each sample yielded at least 2.5 million CDR3-containing paired-end reads. All of the RNA was converted into first-strand cDNA using the Mint cDNA synthesis kit, with a TRBC-specific oligonucleotide serving as the primer. Following uracil-DNA glycosylase treatment, a first 18-cycle PCR with universal primers M1SS and BC2_uni_R was performed on all cDNA. Concerning the study's data processing: For normalization, 1 million high-quality reads were randomly selected from each sample, with every read carrying a distinct molecular identifier. Instead of being binned into consensus sequences, reads with shared molecular identifiers were discarded. CDR3 identification, clonotype clustering and error correction used MiTCR with a Q25 quality threshold and the strictest error-elimination algorithm. Lower-bound total TCR beta diversity was estimated with a nonparametric unseen species model using Euler transformation. TCRdb cleaned the public reads at Q25 with fastp, built clones with MiXCR and kept in-frame beta chains. Identical CDR3 proteins give one entry, which carries the most common genes and DNA. TCRdb, not the authors, supplied the V and J calls. A total of approximately 320,000 distinct CDR3 sequences appear in this sample, around 27% of them only once. Together, the top ten hold roughly 28% of the sample.

This receptor chain uses TRBV5-1 and TRBJ1-2, with a weak D call of TRBD1 (5 bases match). The sequenced material came from blood. The receptor's source is a woman in her seventies in good health. The CDR3 region has the sequence CASSLDWGSYGYTF. The DNA reads as follows: TGCGCCAGCAGCTTGGATTGGGGCAGCTATGGCTACACCTTC.